Described below is a single TCR beta chain sequence and its context. What it binds is unknown. With 4 bases removed from V and 4 bases from J, the gap between germline ends came to 10 bases. Germline CDR1 SGHRS, CDR2 YFSETQ. The CDR3 spans 13 residues. Amplification by 5'RACE using constant-segment primers produced TCR alpha and TCR beta cDNA libraries that carried sample barcodes and UMIs. TCRdb reanalysed the 5' RACE reads using MiXCR and keeps one entry per CDR3 protein. The sample has 300,000 to 400,000 distinct CDR3 sequences; about an eighth are singletons. The data derive from a study of T-cell memory formation after mild COVID-19. Study-wide results and limits: CD4+ contracting clones were mainly CM and EM; CD8+ ones, EMRA.

The sequence was collected from a man younger than 30 who had mild COVID-19 (a few samples of this study predate the infection). Cell type and time point are not known. The sequenced sample consisted of PBMCs or a T cell subset sorted from them (not recorded which). V and J are TRBV5-1 and TRBJ2-3; D is uncertain. As DNA, the CDR3 is TGCGCCAGCAGCCTTGGCCTCCCAGATACGCAGTATTTT. This codes for CASSLGLPDTQYF.